The 25 T cell receptor beta chains given below trace back to one sample, sequenced in a study of T cells after yellow fever vaccination. TCRdb recomputed calls from the 5' RACE reads with MiXCR, one row per CDR3 protein. The profile shows around 110,000 distinct CDR3 sequences, under 9% of them singletons. This specimen consisted of CD8+ T cells sorted from PBMCs, obtained 45 days after the yellow fever booster vaccination. The receptors stem from a man under 40 who received the YFV17D yellow fever vaccine.

This clonotype was recorded many times. The chain joins TRBV25-1 to TRBJ2-2; D is unresolved. The CDR3 length is 11 residues. Looked up from germline, CDR1 is MGHDK and CDR2 is SYGVNS. Trimming left V 4 bases short and J 6 bases short, with 3 bases between. CDR3 sequence reads: CASSGAGELFF. The CDR3 coding sequence is TGTGCCAGCAGTGGGGCCGGGGAGCTGTTTTTT.

This clonotype was counted ten times or more. The V gene is TRBV7-2, the J gene TRBJ2-6, with D maybe TRBD2 (5 bases). This CDR3 spans 17 amino acids. Trimming took 2 bases from V and 2 from J, leaving 13 bases between them. Germline loops: CDR1 SGHTA, CDR2 FQGNSA. CDR3 loop: CASSLPGEVPGANVLTF. DNA for the CDR3: TGTGCCAGCAGCTTACCCGGGGAAGTTCCTGGGGCCAACGTCCTGACTTTC.

This chain links TRBV7-6 with TRBJ2-7; TRBD1 might be the D (7 bases). The germline gives CDR1 SGHVS, CDR2 FNYEAQ. The CDR3 consists of 15 residues. The V and J ends lost 5 bases and 0 bases respectively, with 14 bases between them. CDR3 coding DNA: TGTGCCAGCAGCCCCGCGGGACAGAGCTCCTACGAGCAGTACTTC. Its translation: CASSPAGQSSYEQYF.

This clonotype was seen ten or more times. The gene calls are TRBV10-2 and TRBJ2-1; D is unclear. The V and J ends lost 4 bases and 6 bases respectively, with 7 bases between them. Germline CDR1 WSHSY, CDR2 SAAADI. The CDR3 loop spans 12 amino acids. The CDR3 protein is CASSASFNEQFF. CDR3 sequence (DNA): TGCGCCAGCAGTGCTAGTTTCAATGAGCAGTTCTTC.

This clonotype was picked up many times. The chain joins TRBV6-5 to TRBJ2-5; D remains unclear. The CDR3 sequence is 16 residues long. Germline V gene lookup returns CDR1 MNHEY and CDR2 SVGAGI. Trimming removed 7 bases from V and 1 base from J, with 19 bases in between. The CDR3 loop reads CASILTPHQPQETQYF. Written as DNA, the CDR3 is TGTGCCAGCATTCTAACACCTCACCAACCCCAAGAGACCCAGTACTTC.

This chain connects TRBV7-2 to TRBJ2-5, with D hard to call. Germline values: CDR1 SGHTA, CDR2 FQGNSA. This CDR3 has 13 amino acids. Trimming pared 3 bases from V and 5 bases from J, leaving 10 bases between. CDR3 bases: TGTGCCAGCAGCTTCCAAGTTGGGGAGACCCAGTACTTC. Translated: CASSFQVGETQYF.

This clonotype was seen a handful of times. This rearrangement joins TRBV4-1 to TRBJ1-6; D not certain. Deletions cut 0 bases from V and 7 bases from J, with 7 bases between. Looked up from germline, CDR1 is MGHRA and CDR2 is YSYEKL. The CDR3 sequence is 14 residues long. This chain's CDR3 is CASSQDLLNSPLHF. CDR3 DNA: TGCGCCAGCAGCCAAGATCTGTTGAATTCACCCCTCCACTTT.

At least ten counts were recorded for this clonotype. The rearrangement joins TRBV4-2 to TRBJ2-7; the D call may be TRBD1 or TRBD2 (5 bases each). CDR3 length: 16 residues. V was clipped by 4 bases and J by 4 bases, with 20 bases between them. CDR1 and CDR2 from the germline V gene are LGHNA and YNFKEQ. In nucleotides, the CDR3 is TGTGCCAGCAGCCCCGAACGGGGTTTTGGGGCGTACGAGCAGTACTTC. It codes for CASSPERGFGAYEQYF.

The rearrangement uses TRBV7-2 and TRBJ2-3; a possible D gene is TRBD2 (5 bases). Germline V gene lookup returns CDR1 SGHTA and CDR2 FQGNSA. V shed 1 base and J shed 2 bases, with 7 bases lying between them. The CDR3 sequence is 14 residues long. CDR3 amino acids: CASSLVRDTDTQYF. Written as DNA, the CDR3 is TGTGCCAGCAGCTTAGTCCGGGACACAGATACGCAGTATTTT.

This clonotype was observed many times. The genes are TRBV5-1 and TRBJ2-7; D remains ambiguous. With 0 bases removed from V and 2 bases from J, the gap between germline ends came to 9 bases. Germline CDR1 SGHRS, CDR2 YFSETQ. CDR3 size: 14 residues. CDR3 bases: TGCGCCAGCAGCTTGGGCGGACCTACCTACGAGCAGTACTTC. Protein sequence: CASSLGGPTYEQYF.

There are many counts of this clonotype. The chain couples TRBV2 to TRBJ2-7; D gene unclear. Germline loops: CDR1 SNHLY, CDR2 FYNNEI. V lost 0 bases to trimming and J lost 5 bases, with 20 bases between them. CDR3 size: 17 residues. CDR3 amino acids: CASSEALTRYKSDEQYF. The DNA of the CDR3 is TGTGCCAGCAGTGAAGCGCTCACCAGGTACAAGAGCGACGAGCAGTACTTC.

In its sample, this clonotype was seen a few times. The rearrangement links TRBV4-3 to TRBJ1-1; maybe TRBD1 (5 bases). The germline gives CDR1 LGHNA, CDR2 YSLEER. Trimming removed 0 bases at V and 4 bases at J, with 12 bases between. The CDR3 length is 15 residues. For the CDR3, the DNA is TGCGCCAGCAGCCAAGATCCGGGGGGGAGCACTGAAGCTTTCTTT. Protein product: CASSQDPGGSTEAFF.

This clonotype showed up many times. V gene TRBV12-3 or TRBV12-4 combines with J gene TRBJ2-7, with 8 bases lining up with TRBD1. CDR3 length equals 14 residues. V was clipped by 5 bases and J by 1 base; unmatched bases: 4. The CDR3 loop reads CASSPDRGSYEQYF. DNA of the CDR3: TGTGCCAGCAGTCCTGACAGGGGATCCTACGAGCAGTACTTC.

This clonotype came up many times. The junction departs from the called germline gene at one end, perhaps through a read error. The V call is TRBV5-5, the J call TRBJ2-1; D is undetermined. CDR1 is SGHKS, CDR2 YYEKEE, per germline (reference sequence). The CDR3 sequence is 12 residues long. This CDR3 is CASSLEGVEEIF. CDR3 nucleotides: TGTGCCAGCAGCTTGGAGGGCGTCGAAGAAATCTTC.

This clonotype was counted only a few times. The V and J genes are TRBV6-2 or TRBV6-3 and TRBJ1-1, with D possibly matching TRBD1 (5 bases). The CDR3 runs 17 residues. Trimming stripped 0 bases from V and 2 bases from J, with 16 bases between. Germline loops: CDR1 MNHEY, CDR2 SVGEGT. The CDR3 reads CASSYSAFEGLNTEAFF. CDR3 coding DNA: TGTGCCAGCAGTTACTCTGCATTCGAGGGGTTAAACACTGAAGCTTTCTTT.

This clonotype has ten or more counts. The genes are TRBV13 and TRBJ2-7; TRBD2 matches at 7 bases. The germline V gene encodes CDR1 PRHDT and CDR2 FYEKMQ (reference sequence). Trimming took 8 bases from V and 1 from J; bases not matched to a gene: 11. The length of the CDR3 is 15 residues. The CDR3 DNA follows: TGTGCCAGCTCGGGAGGCGGGGTGAGTTCCTACGAGCAGTACTTC. Its translation: CASSGGGVSSYEQYF. Based on the CDR3 plus reference TRBV13 and TRBJ2-7, the full variable domain is AAGVIQSPRHLIKEKRETATLKCYPIPRHDTVYWYQQGPGQDPQFLISFYEKMQSDKGSIPDRFSAQQFSDYHSELNMSSLELGDSALYFCASSGGGVSSYEQYFGPGTRLTVT.

By its share, this clonotype is medium-sized. The chain links TRBV9 to TRBJ2-7, with D possibly matching TRBD2 (5 bases). In germline, CDR1 is SGDLS, CDR2 YYNGEE. The V and J ends lost 4 bases and 2 bases respectively, with 16 bases between them. The CDR3 sequence is 15 residues long. The CDR3 is CASSPTLGVPYEQYF. The CDR3 DNA reads as TGTGCCAGCAGCCCTACACTGGGAGTCCCCTACGAGCAGTACTTC.

Turning to this clonotype: A much larger clone sits a single nucleotide away, making a read error possible. The CDR3 here is CPSSYSAGTYNEQFF. The CDR3 bases are TGTCCCAGCAGTTACTCAGCAGGCACCTACAATGAGCAGTTCTTC. The chain uses TRBV6-5 and TRBJ2-1; D call uncertain. The CDR3 has 15 amino acids. The germline gives CDR1 MNHEY, CDR2 SVGAGI.

This clonotype has at least ten counts. This chain connects TRBV7-9 to TRBJ2-1; D is ambiguous. V lost 8 bases and J lost 9, with 11 bases in between. The CDR3 length is 11 residues. CDR1 and CDR2 (germline): SEHNR, FQNEAQ (reference sequence). CDR3 in amino acids: CASAEGIEQFF. DNA for the CDR3: TGTGCCAGCGCAGAAGGTATTGAGCAGTTCTTC.

The chain recombines TRBV20-1 with TRBJ1-1, with no clear D. Trimming took 6 bases from V and 4 from J, leaving 15 bases between them. This CDR3 region has 13 residues. Germline V gene data show CDR1 as DFQATT and CDR2 as SNEGSKA (reference sequence). CDR3 region: CSAAEGLGTEAFF. The CDR3 DNA follows: TGCAGTGCCGCGGAGGGCTTGGGCACTGAAGCTTTCTTT.

V usage is TRBV6-2 or TRBV6-3 and J usage is TRBJ2-7; the D gene is possibly TRBD2 (5 bases). The germline V gene has CDR1 MNHEY and CDR2 SVGEGT. The V and J ends lost 6 bases and 5 bases respectively, with 14 bases between them. This CDR3 has 13 residues. CDR3 protein: CASSYRVGDEQYF. CDR3 DNA sequence: TGTGCCAGCAGCTACCGGGTCGGGGACGAGCAGTACTTC.

This clonotype was counted many times. The chain recombines TRBV7-9 with TRBJ2-5; perhaps TRBD2 as D (6 bases). The CDR3 runs to 15 residues. Germline V gives CDR1 SEHNR, CDR2 FQNEAQ (reference sequence). V shed 4 bases and J shed 5 bases, with 17 bases lying between them. The CDR3 sequence is CASSSATSMVETQYF. The CDR3 nucleotides read TGTGCCAGCAGCTCTGCGACTAGTATGGTGGAGACCCAGTACTTC.

Note on this clonotype: This may be a read error, as it is one base from a much larger clone. The J gene is TRBJ2-3, the V gene TRBV18; D not certain. CDR3 size: 13 residues. The germline V gene has CDR1 KGHSH and CDR2 LQKENI. V was shortened by 4 bases and J by 4 bases, with 9 bases between the two germline ends. The CDR3 spells CASSRNSSDTQYF. The CDR3 DNA sequence: TGTGCCAGCTCACGAAATAGTTCAGATACGCAGTATTTT.

This sequence joins TRBV6-6 and TRBJ2-7, with D perhaps TRBD1 (6 bases). This CDR3 spans 12 amino acids. The germline CDR1 and CDR2 sequences are MNHNY and SVGAGI (reference sequence). The ends were cut back, 6 bases at V and 2 bases at J, with 8 bases in the middle. As DNA, the CDR3 is TGTGCCAGCAGCGACAGGACCTACGAGCAGTACTTC. This sequence encodes CASSDRTYEQYF.

This clonotype was found a few times. It may be a read error: a sequence one base away is much more abundant. This chain links TRBV7-2 with TRBJ2-7; D remains unclear. CDR3 size: 12 residues. The V gene lost 5 bases and the J gene lost 2 bases, with 7 bases spanning the gap. The germline V gene encodes CDR1 SGHTA and CDR2 FQGNSA. CDR3 sequence (DNA): TGTGCCAGCAGCCCCACCCCCTACGAGCAGTACTTC. Its protein product is CASSPTPYEQYF.